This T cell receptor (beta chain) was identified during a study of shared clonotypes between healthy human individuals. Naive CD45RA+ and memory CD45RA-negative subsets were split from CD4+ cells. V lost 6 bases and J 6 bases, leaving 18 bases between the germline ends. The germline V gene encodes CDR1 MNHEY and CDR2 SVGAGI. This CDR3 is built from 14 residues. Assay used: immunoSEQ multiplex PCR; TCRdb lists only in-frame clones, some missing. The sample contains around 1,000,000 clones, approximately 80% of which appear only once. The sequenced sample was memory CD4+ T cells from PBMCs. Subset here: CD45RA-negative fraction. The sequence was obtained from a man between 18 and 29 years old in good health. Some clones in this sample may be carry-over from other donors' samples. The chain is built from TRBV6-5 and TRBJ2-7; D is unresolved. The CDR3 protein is CASRVSTATCEQYF. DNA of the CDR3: TGTGCCAGCAGGGTATCGACTGCGACCTGCGAGCAGTACTTC.